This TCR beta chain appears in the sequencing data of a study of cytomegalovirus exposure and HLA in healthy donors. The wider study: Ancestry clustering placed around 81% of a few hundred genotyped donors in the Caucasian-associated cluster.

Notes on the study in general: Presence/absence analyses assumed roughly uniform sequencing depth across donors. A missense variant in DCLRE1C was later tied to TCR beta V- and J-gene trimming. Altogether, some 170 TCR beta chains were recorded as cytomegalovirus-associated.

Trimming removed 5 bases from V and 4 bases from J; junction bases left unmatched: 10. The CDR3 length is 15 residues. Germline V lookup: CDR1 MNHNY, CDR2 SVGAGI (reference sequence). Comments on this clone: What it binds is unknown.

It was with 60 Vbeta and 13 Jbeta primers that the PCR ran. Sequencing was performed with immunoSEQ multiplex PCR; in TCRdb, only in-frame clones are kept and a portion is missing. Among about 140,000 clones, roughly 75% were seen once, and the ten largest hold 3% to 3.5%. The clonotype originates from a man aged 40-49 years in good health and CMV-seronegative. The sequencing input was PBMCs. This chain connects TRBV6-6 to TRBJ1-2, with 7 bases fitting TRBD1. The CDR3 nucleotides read TGTGCCAGCAGTAAAGCCTCGGACAGGCGCTATGGCTACACCTTC. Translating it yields CASSKASDRRYGYTF.